Presented here are 5 T cell receptor beta chains from one specimen sequenced in a study of OX40 agonist ivuxolimab in advanced cancers. Here immunoSEQ multiplex PCR was the method, and the copy in TCRdb shows in-frame clones only, minus some. The sample consists of about 60,000 clones, approximately 86% of them appearing once. Material: CD4+ or CD8+ T cells sorted from blood, obtained in a trial of the OX40 agonist ivuxolimab. These receptors were obtained from an adult with an advanced solid tumor such as melanoma, head and neck, liver or kidney cancer.

V gene TRBV6-5 combines with J gene TRBJ1-1; D is unclear. Per the germline V gene, CDR1 is MNHEY and CDR2 is SVGAGI. This CDR3 is built from 12 residues. V shed 0 bases and J shed 3 bases, with 2 bases lying between them. CDR3 residues: CASSYSYTEAFF. The DNA for the CDR3 is TGTGCCAGCAGTTACTCTTACACTGAAGCTTTCTTT.

V usage is TRBV19 and J usage is TRBJ2-3; perhaps TRBD2 as D (6 bases). The CDR3 sequence is 16 residues long. V was trimmed by 3 bases and J by 4 bases, leaving 17 bases between them. Germline V lookup: CDR1 LNHDA, CDR2 SQIVND (reference sequence). CDR3 amino acids: CASSIFSGRRADTQYF. CDR3 coding DNA: TGTGCCAGTAGTATCTTTAGCGGACGTAGGGCAGATACGCAGTATTTT.

This rearrangement joins TRBV6-4 to TRBJ1-1; no definite D call. V gave up 4 bases and J gave up 1 base, with 4 bases separating them. The CDR3 sequence is 12 residues long. CDR1 and CDR2 (germline): MRHNA, SNTAGT. CDR3 in amino acids: CASSGRNTEAFF. The CDR3 nucleotides read TGTGCCAGCAGTGGCCGGAACACTGAAGCTTTCTTT.

J is TRBJ1-2 and V is TRBV10-3; D ambiguous. The CDR3 consists of 12 residues. V lost 7 bases to trimming and J lost 3 bases, with 9 bases between them. CDR1 is ENHRY, CDR2 SYGVKD, per germline. The CDR3 spells CAITGSDYGYTF. In DNA, the CDR3 is TGTGCCATCACGGGGAGTGACTATGGCTACACCTTC.

This sequence joins TRBV19 and TRBJ2-7, with D possibly being TRBD1 (5 bases). The germline gives CDR1 LNHDA, CDR2 SQIVND (reference sequence). CDR3 size: 13 residues. The V gene lost 1 base and the J gene lost 9 bases, with 13 bases spanning the gap. CDR3 coding DNA: TGTGCCAGTAGTATAGTACCCTATCAGGGGCAGTACTTC. It encodes CASSIVPYQGQYF.